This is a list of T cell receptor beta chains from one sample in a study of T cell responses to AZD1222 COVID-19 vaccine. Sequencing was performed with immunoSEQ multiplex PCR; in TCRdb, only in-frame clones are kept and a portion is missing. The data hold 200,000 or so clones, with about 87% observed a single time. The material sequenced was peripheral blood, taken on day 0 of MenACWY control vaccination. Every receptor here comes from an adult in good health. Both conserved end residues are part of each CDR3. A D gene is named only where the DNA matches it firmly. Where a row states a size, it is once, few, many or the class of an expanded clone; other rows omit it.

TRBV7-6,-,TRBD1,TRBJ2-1,CASSLALGQGHNEQFF,TGTGCCAGCAGCTTAGCGTTGGGACAGGGCCACAATGAGCAGTTCTTC
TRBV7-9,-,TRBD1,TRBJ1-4,CALATGGFEKLFF,TGTGCCCTAGCGACAGGGGGCTTTGAAAAACTGTTTTTT
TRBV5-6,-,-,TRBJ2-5,CASSPPLQETQYF,TGTGCCAGCAGCCCACCCCTCCAAGAGACCCAGTACTTC
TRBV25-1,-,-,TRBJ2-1,CASSEGSYNEQFF,TGTGCCAGCAGTGAAGGCAGCTACAATGAGCAGTTCTTC
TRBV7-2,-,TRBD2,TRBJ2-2,CASSLSGTTTGELFF,TGTGCCAGCAGCTTATCCGGGACTACCACCGGGGAGCTGTTTTTT
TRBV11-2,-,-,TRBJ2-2,CASSSRSSVNTGELFF,TGTGCCAGCAGCTCCCGGTCGAGCGTAAACACCGGGGAGCTGTTTTTT
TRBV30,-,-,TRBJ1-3,CAWRLSSGNTIYF,TGTGCCTGGCGACTCTCCTCTGGAAACACCATATATTTT
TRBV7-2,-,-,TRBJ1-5,CASSLGQDGRPQHF,TGTGCCAGCAGCTTAGGACAGGACGGGAGGCCCCAGCATTTT
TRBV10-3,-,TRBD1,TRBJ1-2,CAITGQPNYGYTF,TGTGCCATCACGGGACAGCCTAACTATGGCTACACCTTC
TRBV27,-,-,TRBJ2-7,CASSLLPGRGYEQYF,TGTGCCAGCAGTTTACTTCCCGGACGGGGCTACGAGCAGTACTTC
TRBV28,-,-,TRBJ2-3,CASSLAPRTDTQYF,TGTGCCAGCAGTTTAGCGCCGCGCACAGATACGCAGTATTTT
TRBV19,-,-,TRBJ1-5,CASSIRLRGVQPQHF,TGTGCCAGTAGTATCCGTTTGAGGGGGGTACAGCCCCAGCATTTT
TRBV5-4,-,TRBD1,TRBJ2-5,CASSRTGGPEETQYF,TGTGCCAGCAGCCGCACAGGGGGCCCGGAGGAGACCCAGTACTTC
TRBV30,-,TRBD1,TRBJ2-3,CAWTTKGQGSDTQYF,TGTGCCTGGACCACTAAGGGACAGGGGAGCGATACGCAGTATTTT
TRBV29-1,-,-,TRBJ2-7,CSVRTAPYEQYF,TGCAGCGTTAGAACGGCACCCTACGAGCAGTACTTC
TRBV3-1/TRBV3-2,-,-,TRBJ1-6,CASSPGTRFSPLHF,TGTGCCAGCAGCCCCGGGACACGGTTTTCACCCCTCCACTTT
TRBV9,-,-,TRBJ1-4,CASSPGAGTNEKLFF,TGTGCCAGCAGCCCCGGGGCAGGTACTAATGAAAAACTGTTTTTT
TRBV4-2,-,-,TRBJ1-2,CASSQDLSRDYGYTF,TGTGCCAGCAGCCAAGATCTCTCCAGGGACTATGGCTACACCTTC
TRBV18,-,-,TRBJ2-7,CASSPPTAEQYF,TGTGCCAGCTCACCACCTACAGCTGAGCAGTACTTC
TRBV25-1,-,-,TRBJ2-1,CASSDNEQFF,TGTGCCAGCAGTGACAATGAGCAGTTCTTC
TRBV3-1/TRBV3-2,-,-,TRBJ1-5,CASSQDQTRHNQPQHF,TGTGCCAGCAGCCAAGATCAGACGCGGCACAATCAGCCCCAGCATTTT
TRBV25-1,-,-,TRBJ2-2,CASSRGDVGELFF,TGTGCCAGCAGCCGGGGAGACGTCGGGGAGCTGTTTTTT
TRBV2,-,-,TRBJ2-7,CASSEGRYEQYF,TGTGCCAGCAGTGAAGGGAGATACGAGCAGTACTTC
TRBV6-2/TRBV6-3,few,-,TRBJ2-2,CASSLRATNTGELFF,TGTGCCAGCAGTTTAAGGGCTACGAACACCGGGGAGCTGTTTTTT
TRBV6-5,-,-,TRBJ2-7,CASSSGPTFDNEQYF,TGTGCCAGCAGTTCCGGGCCTACCTTTGACAACGAGCAGTACTTC
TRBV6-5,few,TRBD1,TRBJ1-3,CASSYSTQGGTIYF,TGTGCCAGCAGTTACTCGACACAGGGGGGCACCATATATTTT
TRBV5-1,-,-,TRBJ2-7,CASSPDGGLGEQYF,TGCGCCAGCAGCCCGGACGGGGGCCTAGGGGAGCAGTACTTC
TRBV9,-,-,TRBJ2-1,CASSVEVQGAYNEQFF,TGTGCCAGCAGCGTAGAAGTACAGGGAGCCTACAATGAGCAGTTCTTC
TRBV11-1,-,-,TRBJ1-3,CASSLAAPGPSGNTIYF,TGTGCCAGCAGCTTAGCGGCCCCCGGCCCGTCGGGAAACACCATATATTTT
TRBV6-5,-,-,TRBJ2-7,CASRITGADEQYF,TGTGCCAGCAGGATAACGGGGGCCGACGAGCAGTACTTC
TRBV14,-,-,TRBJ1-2,CASSLSIGSSYTF,TGTGCCAGCAGCCTAAGTATAGGTTCGAGCTACACCTTC
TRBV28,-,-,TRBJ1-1,CASSYVARNTEAFF,TGTGCCAGCAGTTATGTTGCGCGGAACACTGAAGCTTTCTTT
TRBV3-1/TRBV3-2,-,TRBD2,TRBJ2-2,CASSQVLPHPGLAGGLNTGELFF,TGTGCCAGCAGCCAAGTTCTACCCCATCCGGGACTAGCGGGGGGTTTGAACACCGGGGAGCTGTTTTTT
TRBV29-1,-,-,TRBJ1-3,CSAATQGFVTGNTIYF,TGCAGCGCAGCAACACAGGGATTTGTTACGGGAAACACCATATATTTT
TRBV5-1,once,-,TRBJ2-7,CASSLSGALDEQYF,TGCGCCAGCAGCTTGAGTGGGGCCCTGGACGAGCAGTACTTC
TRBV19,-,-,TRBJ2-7,CASSIGTGLSYEQYF,TGTGCCAGTAGTATAGGAACCGGGTTATCCTACGAGCAGTACTTC
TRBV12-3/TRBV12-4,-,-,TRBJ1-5,CASTPVGNQPQHF,TGTGCCAGCACCCCCGTCGGCAATCAGCCCCAGCATTTT
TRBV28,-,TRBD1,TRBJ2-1,CASRSRDRVEQFF,TGTGCCAGCAGAAGCCGGGACAGGGTTGAGCAGTTCTTC
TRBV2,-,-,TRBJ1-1,CASSEALGQGRTEAFF,TGTGCCAGCAGTGAAGCGCTTGGGCAGGGAAGAACTGAAGCTTTCTTT
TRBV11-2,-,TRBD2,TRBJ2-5,CASSLGLAGETQYF,TGTGCCAGCAGCTTGGGACTAGCGGGTGAGACCCAGTACTTC
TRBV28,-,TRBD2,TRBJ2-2,CASNLLSLAGRPGELFF,TGTGCCAGCAATTTACTTTCTCTAGCGGGGCGGCCCGGGGAGCTGTTTTTT
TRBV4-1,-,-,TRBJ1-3,CASSQVSGNTIYF,TGCGCCAGCAGCCAAGTTTCCGGAAACACCATATATTTT
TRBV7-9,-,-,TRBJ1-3,CASSPDPMKAGNTIYF,TGTGCCAGCAGCCCCGACCCCATGAAGGCTGGAAACACCATATATTTT
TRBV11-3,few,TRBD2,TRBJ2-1,CASSVAGGDNEQFF,TGTGCCAGCAGCGTAGCGGGGGGGGACAATGAGCAGTTCTTC
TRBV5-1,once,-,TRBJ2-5,CASSFWGARQETQYF,TGCGCCAGCAGCTTCTGGGGGGCCCGACAAGAGACCCAGTACTTC
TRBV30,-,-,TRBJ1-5,CAWSVLAGDQPQHF,TGTGCCTGGAGTGTACTTGCAGGGGATCAGCCCCAGCATTTT
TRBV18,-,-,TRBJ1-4,CASSPWQGNEKLFF,TGTGCCAGCTCACCGTGGCAGGGCAACGAAAAACTGTTTTTT
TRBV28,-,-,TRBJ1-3,CASSSPGTPRAGNTIYF,TGTGCCAGCAGTTCCCCCGGGACCCCTCGGGCTGGAAACACCATATATTTT
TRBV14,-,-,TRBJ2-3,CASSQELGTSTDTQYF,TGTGCCAGCAGCCAAGAATTGGGGACTAGCACAGATACGCAGTATTTT
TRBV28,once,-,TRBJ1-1,CASSLSKGRGGTEAFF,TGTGCCAGCAGTTTATCGAAGGGGCGCGGAGGGACTGAAGCTTTCTTT
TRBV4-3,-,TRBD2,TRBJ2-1,CASSQDWRGTYNEQFF,TGCGCCAGCAGCCAAGATTGGCGGGGGACCTACAATGAGCAGTTCTTC